The rows below give T cell receptor beta chains drawn from one sample of a study of blood T cells in healthy people across ages. TCRdb re-called the 5' RACE reads with MiXCR, one entry per CDR3 protein. The table lists over 950,000 distinct CDR3 sequences, about 51% of them singletons. The source material was blood. These TCRs come from a woman aged 55-70 years in good health. Both conserved end residues are part of each CDR3. D genes are given only for firm matches. Clone size is shown for a subset of rows, as once, few, many or a class of expanded clone.

j_gene,abundance,d_gene,v_gene,CDR3aa,CDR3nt
TRBJ2-3,.,TRBD2,TRBV7-2,CASTGTRKVKSTDTQYF,TGTGCCAGCACCGGGACTAGAAAGGTCAAAAGCACAGATACGCAGTATTTT
TRBJ1-5,.,.,TRBV7-9,CASSLEGDQPQHF,TGTGCCAGCAGCTTAGAAGGAGATCAGCCCCAGCATTTT
TRBJ2-7,.,TRBD1,TRBV13,CASSLRTGMSREQYF,TGTGCCAGCAGCTTAAGGACAGGGATGTCCCGCGAGCAGTACTTC
TRBJ2-1,few,.,TRBV20-1,CSASRDRGNEQFF,TGCAGTGCTTCCCGGGACCGGGGGAATGAGCAGTTCTTC
TRBJ1-4,few,TRBD1,TRBV20-1,CSARAPRQGRTNEKLFF,TGCAGTGCTAGAGCACCCCGACAGGGCCGGACTAATGAAAAACTGTTTTTT
TRBJ2-7,.,TRBD2,TRBV15,CATSSSSGSYNEQYF,TGTGCCACCAGCAGTTCTAGCGGCTCCTACAATGAGCAGTACTTC
TRBJ1-2,few,.,TRBV4-2,CASSQARYGYTF,TGTGCCAGCAGCCAAGCTAGGTACGGCTACACCTTC
TRBJ2-5,many,TRBD2,TRBV20-1,CSANPRSGRAALETQYF,TGCAGTGCTAACCCTCGCAGCGGGAGGGCCGCCTTAGAGACCCAGTACTTC
TRBJ1-6,.,.,TRBV7-2,CASSWQNSPLRF,TGTGCCAGCAGCTGGCAAAATTCACCCCTCCGCTTT
TRBJ1-1,.,TRBD1,TRBV28,CASSPARAGGGTEAFF,TGTGCCAGCAGCCCCGCACGAGCAGGGGGCGGCACTGAAGCTTTCTTT
TRBJ2-7,.,.,TRBV27,CASSYNDPNGDYEQYF,TGTGCCAGCAGTTACAACGATCCAAATGGGGACTACGAGCAGTACTTC
TRBJ2-7,.,.,TRBV6-2/TRBV6-3,CASSTPDTAPYYEQYF,TGTGCCAGCAGCACCCCAGATACTGCCCCTTACTACGAGCAGTACTTC
TRBJ2-7,many,.,TRBV29-1,CSASRGGPSYEQYF,TGCAGCGCTAGTAGGGGCGGACCTTCCTACGAGCAGTACTTC
TRBJ1-1,.,.,TRBV7-7,CASSPLVRGNTEAFF,TGTGCCAGCAGCCCCCTTGTCAGAGGTAACACTGAAGCTTTCTTT
TRBJ1-1,.,.,TRBV3-1,CASSQGAGGNTEAFF,TGTGCCAGCAGCCAAGGGGCCGGGGGAAACACTGAAGCTTTCTTT
TRBJ2-7,few,.,TRBV4-1,CASSQEGVWEQYF,TGCGCCAGCAGCCAAGAAGGGGTGTGGGAGCAGTACTTC
TRBJ2-3,.,.,TRBV7-2,CASSLLGPTPDTQYF,TGTGCCAGCAGCCTTCTGGGGCCAACCCCCGATACGCAGTATTTT
TRBJ2-1,.,TRBD2,TRBV29-1,CSPGLGNEQFF,TGCAGCCCCGGACTAGGTAATGAGCAGTTCTTC
TRBJ2-1,.,TRBD2,TRBV7-6,CASRVRAGNNEQFF,TGTGCCAGCAGGGTAAGAGCGGGAAACAATGAGCAGTTCTTC
TRBJ2-3,.,TRBD2,TRBV3-1,CASSQDRGLAGGGSTQYF,TGTGCCAGCAGCCAAGATCGCGGACTAGCGGGAGGAGGCAGTACGCAGTATTTT
TRBJ2-7,.,.,TRBV5-1,CASSLSGGDTYEQYF,TGCGCCAGCAGCTTGAGCGGCGGGGATACCTACGAGCAGTACTTC
TRBJ2-1,.,TRBD2,TRBV11-2,CASSLGPSLLAGIYNEQFF,TGTGCCAGCAGCTTAGGACCCTCCCTACTAGCGGGCATTTACAATGAGCAGTTCTTC
TRBJ2-6,few,TRBD1,TRBV27,CASRNGQGSGANVLTF,TGTGCCAGCAGGAATGGACAGGGGTCTGGGGCCAACGTCCTGACTTTC
TRBJ2-1,.,.,TRBV29-1,CSVGTGGRQFF,TGCAGCGTGGGGACCGGAGGAAGGCAGTTCTTC